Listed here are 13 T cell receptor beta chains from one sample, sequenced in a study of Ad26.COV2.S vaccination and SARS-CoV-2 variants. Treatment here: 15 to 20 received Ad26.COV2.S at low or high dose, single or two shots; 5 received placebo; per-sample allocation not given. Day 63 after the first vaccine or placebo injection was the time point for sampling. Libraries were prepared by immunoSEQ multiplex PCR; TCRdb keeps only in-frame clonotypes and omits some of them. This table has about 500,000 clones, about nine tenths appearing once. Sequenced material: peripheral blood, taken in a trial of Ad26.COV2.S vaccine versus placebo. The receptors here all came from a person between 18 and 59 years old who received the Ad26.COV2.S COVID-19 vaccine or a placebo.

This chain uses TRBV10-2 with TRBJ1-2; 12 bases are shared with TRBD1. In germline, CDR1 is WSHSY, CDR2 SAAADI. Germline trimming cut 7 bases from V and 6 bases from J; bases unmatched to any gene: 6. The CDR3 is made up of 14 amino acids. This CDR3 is CASIRGTGGDGYTF. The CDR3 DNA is TGCGCCAGCATCAGAGGGACAGGGGGCGATGGCTACACCTTC.

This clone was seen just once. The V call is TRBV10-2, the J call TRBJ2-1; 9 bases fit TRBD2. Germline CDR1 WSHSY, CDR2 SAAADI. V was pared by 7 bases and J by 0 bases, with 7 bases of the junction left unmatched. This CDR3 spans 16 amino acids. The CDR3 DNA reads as TGCGCCAGCATAGATAGCGGGAGTCACTCCTACAATGAGCAGTTCTTC. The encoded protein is CASIDSGSHSYNEQFF.

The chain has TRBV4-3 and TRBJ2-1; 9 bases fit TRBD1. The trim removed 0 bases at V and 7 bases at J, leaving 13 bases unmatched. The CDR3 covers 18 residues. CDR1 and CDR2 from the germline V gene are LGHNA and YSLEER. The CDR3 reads CASSQDRPDRGFRNEQFF. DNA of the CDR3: TGCGCCAGCAGCCAAGATAGACCGGACAGGGGATTTCGTAATGAGCAGTTCTTC.

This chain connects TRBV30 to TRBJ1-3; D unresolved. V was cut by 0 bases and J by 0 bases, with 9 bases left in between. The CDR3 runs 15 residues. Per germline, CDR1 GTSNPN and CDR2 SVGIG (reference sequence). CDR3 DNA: TGTGCCTGGAGTGTAGGGTGGGACTCTGGAAACACCATATATTTT. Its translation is CAWSVGWDSGNTIYF.

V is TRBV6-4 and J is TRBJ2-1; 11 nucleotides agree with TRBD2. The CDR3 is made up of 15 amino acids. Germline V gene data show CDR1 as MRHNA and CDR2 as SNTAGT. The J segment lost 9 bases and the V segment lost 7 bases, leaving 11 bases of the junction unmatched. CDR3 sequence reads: CASKKLAGDRGEQFF. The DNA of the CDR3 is TGTGCCAGCAAGAAACTAGCGGGAGACCGGGGTGAGCAGTTCTTC.

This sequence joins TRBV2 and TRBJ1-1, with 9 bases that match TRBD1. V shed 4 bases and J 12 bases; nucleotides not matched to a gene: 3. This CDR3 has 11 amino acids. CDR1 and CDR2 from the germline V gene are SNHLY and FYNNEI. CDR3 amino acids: CASSGNRGPFF. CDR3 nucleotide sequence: TGTGCCAGCAGTGGAAACAGGGGGCCTTTCTTT.

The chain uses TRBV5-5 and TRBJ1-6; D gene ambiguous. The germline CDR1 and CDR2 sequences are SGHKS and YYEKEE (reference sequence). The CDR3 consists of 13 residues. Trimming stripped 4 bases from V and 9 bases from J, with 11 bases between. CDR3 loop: CASSLASVSPLHF. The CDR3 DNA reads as TGTGCCAGCAGCCTGGCCTCTGTTTCACCCCTCCACTTT.

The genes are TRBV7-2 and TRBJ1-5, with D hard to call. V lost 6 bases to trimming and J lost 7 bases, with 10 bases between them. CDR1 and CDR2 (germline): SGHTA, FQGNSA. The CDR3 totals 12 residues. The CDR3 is CASRKIGQPQHF. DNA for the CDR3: TGTGCCAGCAGGAAAATCGGACAGCCCCAGCATTTT.

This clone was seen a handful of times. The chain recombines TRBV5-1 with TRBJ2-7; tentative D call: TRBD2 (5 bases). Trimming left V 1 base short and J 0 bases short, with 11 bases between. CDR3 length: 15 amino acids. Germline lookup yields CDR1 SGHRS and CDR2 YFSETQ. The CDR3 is CASSLFSAVSYEQYF. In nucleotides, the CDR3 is TGCGCCAGCAGCTTGTTTAGCGCGGTCTCCTACGAGCAGTACTTC.

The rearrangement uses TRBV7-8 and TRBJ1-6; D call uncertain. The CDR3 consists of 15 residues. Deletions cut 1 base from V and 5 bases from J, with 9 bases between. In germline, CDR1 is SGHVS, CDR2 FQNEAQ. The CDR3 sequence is CASSLERQNNSPLHF. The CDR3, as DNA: TGTGCCAGCAGCTTAGAACGACAAAATAATTCACCCCTCCACTTT.

DNA of the CDR3: TGTGCCAGCAGCTTAGAGTCCGACCGCTATAATTCACCCCTCCACTTT. Protein sequence: CASSLESDRYNSPLHF. The chain recombines TRBV7-2 with TRBJ1-6; D remains ambiguous. There are 16 residues in the CDR3. Trimming pared 1 base from V and 3 bases from J, leaving 10 bases between. Germline lookup yields CDR1 SGHTA and CDR2 FQGNSA. Looking up the rest from reference TRBV7-2 and TRBJ1-6 gives the full variable domain: GAGVSQSPSNKVTEKGKDVELRCDPISGHTALYWYRQSLGQGLEFLIYFQGNSAPDKSGLPSDRFSAERTGGSVSTLTIQRTQQEDSAVYLCASSLESDRYNSPLHFGNGTRLTVT.

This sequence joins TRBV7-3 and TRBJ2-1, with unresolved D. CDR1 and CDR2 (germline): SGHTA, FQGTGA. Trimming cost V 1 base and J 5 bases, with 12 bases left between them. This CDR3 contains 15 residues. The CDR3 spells CASSLRAESNNEQFF. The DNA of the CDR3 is TGTGCCAGCAGCTTAAGGGCCGAATCCAACAATGAGCAGTTCTTC.

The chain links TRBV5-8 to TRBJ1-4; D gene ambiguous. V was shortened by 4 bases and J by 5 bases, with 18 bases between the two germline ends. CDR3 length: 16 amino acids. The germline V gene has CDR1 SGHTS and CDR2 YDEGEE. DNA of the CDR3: TGTGCCAGCAGCCGGCCAATAGGAGCAGGAAATGAAAAACTGTTTTTT. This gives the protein CASSRPIGAGNEKLFF.